These T cell receptor beta chains were read from a single sample in a study of patients with pleural tuberculosis. TCRdb re-called the reads with MiXCR, one entry per CDR3 protein. This sample has roughly 27,000 distinct CDR3 sequences, with roughly 18% found just once. The sequencing input was peripheral blood. Source of these receptors: a human donor with pleural tuberculosis. CDR3s include the opening cysteine and the closing phenylalanine or tryptophan. Fields, in order: V gene, D gene, J gene, CDR3 length, clone size, CDR3 DNA, CDR3 protein. The D gene is left open where the match is weak. Expanded clones get a size class; other rows say once, few or many, or leave the size out.

V: TRBV6-2/TRBV6-3; D: .; J: TRBJ2-5; length: 12; size: medium-sized; DNA: TGTGCCAGCAGTAGCGCCTCGGAGACCCAGTACTTC; CDR3: CASSSASETQYF
V: TRBV7-2; D: .; J: TRBJ2-1; length: 12; size: many; DNA: TGTGCCAGCGGGGACTCCTACAATGAGCAGTTCTTC; CDR3: CASGDSYNEQFF
V: TRBV28; D: .; J: TRBJ2-7; length: 14; size: many; DNA: TGTGCCAGCAGTACCTTACAGGAAACCTACGAGCAGTACTTC; CDR3: CASSTLQETYEQYF
V: TRBV6-2/TRBV6-3; D: .; J: TRBJ1-5; length: 13; size: .; DNA: TGTGCCAGCGGCATGACGGACACCCCGCCCCAGCATTTT; CDR3: CASGMTDTPPQHF
V: TRBV5-1; D: .; J: TRBJ2-7; length: 14; size: many; DNA: TGCGCCAGCAGCTTGTTGTGGGGGCAGGACGAGCAGTACTTC; CDR3: CASSLLWGQDEQYF
V: TRBV3-1; D: .; J: TRBJ2-3; length: 16; size: many; DNA: TGTGCCAGCAGCCAAGATCGTGCGGGATATACAGATACGCAGTATTTT; CDR3: CASSQDRAGYTDTQYF
V: TRBV20-1; D: TRBD1; J: TRBJ1-5; length: 13; size: many; DNA: TGCAGTGCCCAAGACAGGGAGAGTCAGCCCCAGCATTTT; CDR3: CSAQDRESQPQHF
V: TRBV14; D: .; J: TRBJ2-3; length: 17; size: many; DNA: TGTGCCAGCAGCCAAGATTCGGCCAGAACGAGCACAGATACGCAGTATTTT; CDR3: CASSQDSARTSTDTQYF
V: TRBV30; D: .; J: TRBJ1-1; length: 17; size: many; DNA: TGTGCCTGGAGTCGGGTAACGTCAGGGGCTTGGGGGACTGAAGCTTTCTTT; CDR3: CAWSRVTSGAWGTEAFF
V: TRBV11-2; D: TRBD2; J: TRBJ2-1; length: 17; size: .; DNA: TGTGCCAGCAGCTTAGATCGCGGGACTAGCGGGGGGAATGAGCAGTTCTTC; CDR3: CASSLDRGTSGGNEQFF
V: TRBV4-1; D: .; J: TRBJ2-5; length: 15; size: many; DNA: TGCGCCAGCAGCCAAGCAGGGGAAAGACGGAAGACCCAGTACTTC; CDR3: CASSQAGERRKTQYF
V: TRBV6-6; D: .; J: TRBJ2-1; length: 15; size: .; DNA: TGTGCCAGCAGACAATTCCGGGCCACTTACAATGAGCAGTTCTTC; CDR3: CASRQFRATYNEQFF
V: TRBV4-3; D: .; J: TRBJ1-5; length: 16; size: many; DNA: TGCGCCAGCAGCCAAGATCCAGGGCAGGGTGGACAGCCCCAGCATTTT; CDR3: CASSQDPGQGGQPQHF
V: TRBV6-6; D: .; J: TRBJ2-5; length: 15; size: many; DNA: TGTGCCAGCAGTTACTCTTGGAGAAACCAAGAGACCCAGTACTTC; CDR3: CASSYSWRNQETQYF
V: TRBV2; D: .; J: TRBJ2-1; length: 15; size: .; DNA: TGTGCAAGCACATTCCGGGACACCTACTACAATGAGCGGTTCTTC; CDR3: CASTFRDTYYNERFF
V: TRBV12-3/TRBV12-4; D: TRBD2; J: TRBJ2-5; length: 16; size: many; DNA: TGTGCCAGCAGTTTGGGTCGGACTAGCGTAAAAGAGACCCAGTACTTC; CDR3: CASSLGRTSVKETQYF
V: TRBV30; D: TRBD1; J: TRBJ1-5; length: 13; size: many; DNA: TGTGCCTGGACAGGACAGGGAAGTCAGCCCCAGCATTTT; CDR3: CAWTGQGSQPQHF
V: TRBV7-4; D: TRBD1; J: TRBJ1-5; length: 12; size: many; DNA: TGTGCCAGCGCCAGGGGGCATCAGCCCCAGCATTTT; CDR3: CASARGHQPQHF
V: TRBV3-1; D: .; J: TRBJ2-7; length: 14; size: many; DNA: TGTGCCAGCAGCCAAGCGGCCAACTCCTACGAGCAGTACTTC; CDR3: CASSQAANSYEQYF
V: TRBV20-1; D: .; J: TRBJ2-5; length: 13; size: many; DNA: TGCAGTGCTAGTGCCGGATACCAAGAGACCCAGTACTTC; CDR3: CSASAGYQETQYF
V: TRBV5-1; D: TRBD2; J: TRBJ2-3; length: 14; size: many; DNA: TGCGCCAGCAGCTTCACTAGCGGGGTAGATACGCAGTATTTT; CDR3: CASSFTSGVDTQYF
V: TRBV7-2; D: .; J: TRBJ2-3; length: 15; size: many; DNA: TGTGCCAGCAGCTTTCGCGGCAGCCCCACAGATACGCAGTATTTT; CDR3: CASSFRGSPTDTQYF
V: TRBV11-1; D: .; J: TRBJ1-1; length: 15; size: many; DNA: TGTGCCAGCAGCTTAGTACTAGGGGGAAACACTGAAGCTTTCTTT; CDR3: CASSLVLGGNTEAFF
V: TRBV4-3; D: TRBD1; J: TRBJ2-2; length: 16; size: many; DNA: TGCGCCAGCAGCCCCTGGGGGACAGGGAACACCGGGGAGCTGTTTTTT; CDR3: CASSPWGTGNTGELFF
V: TRBV28; D: TRBD1; J: TRBJ1-5; length: 15; size: many; DNA: TGTGCCAGCAGTTTAGGGGGGACAGGGGGCGAACCCCAGCATTTT; CDR3: CASSLGGTGGEPQHF
V: TRBV5-1; D: TRBD1; J: TRBJ2-5; length: 12; size: many; DNA: TGCGCCAGCGGTACAGGGGAAGAGACCCAGTACTTC; CDR3: CASGTGEETQYF
V: TRBV7-8; D: TRBD2; J: TRBJ2-1; length: 14; size: many; DNA: TGTGCCAGCAGCTTAGCGAGCGGGAGAAATGAGCAGTTCTTC; CDR3: CASSLASGRNEQFF
V: TRBV5-1; D: TRBD2; J: TRBJ2-5; length: 18; size: .; DNA: TGCGCCAACAGCTTGGGTAGCGGGGGGACCACGTACCAAGAGACCCAGTACTTC; CDR3: CANSLGSGGTTYQETQYF
V: TRBV6-1; D: .; J: TRBJ1-2; length: 17; size: many; DNA: TGTGCCAGTATGAGAATGGCAGGTTCTGAGAGGGACTATGGCTACACCTTC; CDR3: CASMRMAGSERDYGYTF
V: TRBV7-9; D: TRBD1; J: TRBJ2-6; length: 16; size: many; DNA: TGTGCCACCCGGACAGGGTACGACTCTGGGGCCAACGTCCTGACTTTC; CDR3: CATRTGYDSGANVLTF
V: TRBV7-3; D: .; J: TRBJ2-7; length: 12; size: many; DNA: TGTGCCAGCAGCTTAACCGCAGGCGAGCAGTACTTC; CDR3: CASSLTAGEQYF
V: TRBV20-1; D: TRBD2; J: TRBJ2-4; length: 16; size: many; DNA: TGCAGTGCTAGAGATCTCGCGGGAGAGGACAAAAACATTCAGTACTTC; CDR3: CSARDLAGEDKNIQYF
V: TRBV7-2; D: .; J: TRBJ2-3; length: 15; size: medium-sized; DNA: TGTGCCAGCAGCAGTCAAGGACTTCTTGCAGATACGCAGTATTTT; CDR3: CASSSQGLLADTQYF
V: TRBV7-2; D: TRBD1; J: TRBJ2-7; length: 17; size: many; DNA: TGTGCCAGCAGCTTAGGGGGTACCGGGACAGGGTTTGGCGAGCAGTACTTC; CDR3: CASSLGGTGTGFGEQYF
V: TRBV20-1; D: .; J: TRBJ1-2; length: 14; size: many; DNA: TGCAGTGTGCAAAATGGGGGGGGTGACTATGGCTACACCTTC; CDR3: CSVQNGGGDYGYTF
V: TRBV11-2; D: .; J: TRBJ2-3; length: 14; size: many; DNA: TGTGCCAGCAGCTCTTTTTCTAGCACAGATACGCAGTATTTT; CDR3: CASSSFSSTDTQYF
V: TRBV12-3/TRBV12-4; D: .; J: TRBJ2-7; length: 14; size: many; DNA: TGTGCCACCAATCGGGGAGGGGGGCTCTACGAGCAGTACTTC; CDR3: CATNRGGGLYEQYF
V: TRBV7-9; D: .; J: TRBJ1-1; length: 14; size: few; DNA: TGTGCCAGCAGCTCACCTGCGCTGAACACTGAAGCTTTCTTT; CDR3: CASSSPALNTEAFF
V: TRBV28; D: .; J: TRBJ1-2; length: 15; size: many; DNA: TGTGCCAGCACTATATCGGGGGGGAGCACCTTCGGCTACACCTTC; CDR3: CASTISGGSTFGYTF
V: TRBV29-1; D: TRBD2; J: TRBJ2-7; length: 14; size: .; DNA: TGCAGCGTTGGACTAGCGGGCCCTAGAGACGAGCAGTACTTC; CDR3: CSVGLAGPRDEQYF
V: TRBV19; D: .; J: TRBJ1-1; length: 14; size: many; DNA: TGTGCCAGTAGTATATCGGGGGCGGGCACTGAAGCTTTCTTT; CDR3: CASSISGAGTEAFF
V: TRBV4-1; D: .; J: TRBJ2-1; length: 16; size: many; DNA: TGCGCCAGCAGCCAAGCCAACAGAAACTCTTACAATGAGCAGTTCTTC; CDR3: CASSQANRNSYNEQFF
V: TRBV18; D: .; J: TRBJ1-5; length: 13; size: many; DNA: TGTGCCAGCTCACCACAAAGGGAACAGCCCCAGCATTTT; CDR3: CASSPQREQPQHF